A single sample is the source of the 9 T cell receptor beta chains below, sequenced in a study of T-cell memory formation after mild COVID-19. TCRdb reprocessed the 5' RACE reads with MiXCR, giving one entry per CDR3 protein. The sample includes around 340,000 distinct CDR3 sequences, roughly an eighth of them seen just once. The source material was PBMCs or a T cell subset sorted from them (not recorded which). All receptors derive from a man aged 18 to 29 who had mild COVID-19 (a few samples of this study predate the infection). Cell type and time point are not known.

The rearrangement uses TRBV7-6 and TRBJ1-5; TRBD1 is a possible D gene (5 bases). The CDR3 is 15 amino acids. V lost 5 bases and J lost 3, with 14 bases in between. The germline CDR1 and CDR2 sequences are SGHVS and FNYEAQ. The DNA for the CDR3 is TGTGCCAGCAGCACGAGGGGCTTGGTCAATCAGCCCCAGCATTTT. Its protein is CASSTRGLVNQPQHF.

This clonotype was seen many times. The rearrangement joins TRBV12-3 or TRBV12-4 to TRBJ2-1; D perhaps matches TRBD2 (7 bases). Trimming stripped 7 bases from V and 7 bases from J, with 14 bases between. This CDR3 has 13 residues. The CDR3 loop is CASTPAGANEQFF. DNA for the CDR3: TGTGCCAGCACCCCGGCGGGGGCTAATGAGCAGTTCTTC.

The chain is built from TRBV12-5 and TRBJ2-7; 8 positions agree with TRBD2. The CDR3 covers 14 residues. V lost 1 base, J lost 3 bases, and 2 bases stayed unmatched. In germline, CDR1 is LGHNT, CDR2 FRNRAP. CDR3 DNA: TGTGCTAGTGGTTTGGCAGGGACTAGCTACGAGCAGTACTTC. This translates into CASGLAGTSYEQYF.

This clonotype has just a few counts. The CDR3 region is CASSLAAKGQLRETQYF. The CDR3 DNA follows: TGTGCCAGCAGCTTAGCCGCCAAGGGACAGCTTCGAGAGACCCAGTACTTC. The rearrangement uses TRBV7-8 and TRBJ2-5; 7 positions agree with TRBD1. The CDR3 sequence is 17 residues long. J lost 4 bases, V lost 0 bases, and 11 bases had no gene match. Per the germline V gene, CDR1 is SGHVS and CDR2 is FQNEAQ.

The chain is built from TRBV20-1 and TRBJ1-1; TRBD1 agrees at 8 bases. The junction had 7 bases not matched to a gene; V was cut back by 0 bases and J by 4 bases. The germline CDR1 and CDR2 sequences are DFQATT and SNEGSKA (reference sequence). This CDR3 region has 15 residues. DNA of the CDR3: TGCAGTGCTAGAGATATGGCAGGGGGCTTCACTGAAGCTTTCTTT. Its protein product is CSARDMAGGFTEAFF.

This clonotype was counted only a few times. The CDR3 loop reads CASSGEPRTPDNEQFF. CDR3 coding DNA: TGCGCCAGCAGCGGTGAGCCCCGCACCCCCGACAATGAGCAGTTCTTC. The chain joins TRBV5-1 to TRBJ2-1; D unresolved. The CDR3 totals 16 residues. The germline V gene encodes CDR1 SGHRS and CDR2 YFSETQ. V was shortened by 4 bases and J by 5 bases, with 19 bases between the two germline ends.

For the CDR3, the DNA is TGCGCCAGCAGCCAAGATATATCGGGTTTTCGCACAGATACGCAGTATTTT. This translates into CASSQDISGFRTDTQYF. V usage is TRBV4-1 and J usage is TRBJ2-3; no clear D gene. The germline V and J ends were trimmed by 0 bases and 1 base, with 14 bases remaining between them. This CDR3 comprises 17 residues. Germline loops: CDR1 MGHRA, CDR2 YSYEKL.

This chain uses TRBV12-3 or TRBV12-4 with TRBJ2-7; no definite D call. The CDR3 extends over 11 amino acids. V was cut by 4 bases and J by 3 bases, with 4 bases left in between. CDR3 loop: CASSSNYEQYF. CDR3 in DNA: TGTGCCAGCAGTTCGAACTACGAGCAGTACTTC.

The rearrangement links TRBV19 to TRBJ2-7; D not resolved. Germline CDR1 reads LNHDA; CDR2 reads SQIVND (reference sequence). The CDR3 consists of 13 residues. V lost 3 bases and J lost 3, with 9 bases in between. The CDR3: CASSIYGDYEQYF. For the CDR3, the DNA is TGTGCCAGTAGTATTTATGGGGACTACGAGCAGTACTTC.